Listed below are T cell receptor beta chains from one sample, sequenced in a study of graft-versus-host responses after intestinal transplantation. Sequencing used immunoSEQ multiplex PCR; TCRdb keeps in-frame clones, though not all of them. The sample lists about 7,000 clones; 25% to 40% were seen once. The sample in question was alloreactive CD8+ T cells from a mixed lymphocyte reaction culture, obtained before transplantation. Receptors originate from a human patient who was an organ donor for intestinal transplantation. Both conserved end residues are part of each CDR3. The D gene is left open where the match is weak. Where a row states a size, it is once, few, many or the class of an expanded clone; other rows omit it.

d_gene	v_gene	j_gene	abundance	CDR3nt	CDR3aa
.	TRBV5-6	TRBJ1-2	few	TGTGCCAGCAGCTTTGGGGGGACGAATGGCTACACCTTC	CASSFGGTNGYTF
.	TRBV6-5	TRBJ2-1	.	TGTGCCAGCAGTTACGGGGGGAATGAGCAGTTCTTC	CASSYGGNEQFF
TRBD1	TRBV6-5	TRBJ1-2	.	TGTGCCAGCAGTTACCCGGGACAGGGGGCTTATGGCTACACCTTC	CASSYPGQGAYGYTF
TRBD1	TRBV11-2	TRBJ2-7	few	TGTGCCAGCAGCCGACAGGACAGGACCTTCGGCGAGCAGTACTTC	CASSRQDRTFGEQYF
.	TRBV23-1	TRBJ1-5	few	TGCGCCAGATATAACAGGGTCCCCCTAGGCGGTCAGCCCCAGCATTTT	CARYNRVPLGGQPQHF
TRBD1	TRBV4-1	TRBJ2-7	few	TGCGCCAGCAGCCCCTCCGGGACAGGGGCCTACGAGCAGTACTTC	CASSPSGTGAYEQYF
TRBD1	TRBV5-6	TRBJ2-7	.	TGTGCCAGCAGTCTCGTGACTCGGGACAGGGGATCCTACGAGCAGTACTTC	CASSLVTRDRGSYEQYF
.	TRBV6-5	TRBJ1-5	few	TGTGCCAGCAGTTACTCGAGAGGGCCCAATCAGCCCCAGCATTTT	CASSYSRGPNQPQHF
.	TRBV10-1	TRBJ1-2	.	TGCGCCAGCAGTGAGTCCTCGGTTAACTATGGCTACACCTTC	CASSESSVNYGYTF
.	TRBV6-5	TRBJ1-4	few	TGTGCCAGCAGTTACGGGGGGTGGGAAACTGAAAAACTGTTTTTT	CASSYGGWETEKLFF
.	TRBV7-6	TRBJ2-7	few	TGTGCCAGCAGCCTCGGATGGGGGCCCTCCTACGAGCAGTACTTC	CASSLGWGPSYEQYF
.	TRBV7-6	TRBJ1-2	large	TGTGCCAGCAGCCCGTGGGGCAGCCCTTCCGACTATGGCTACACCTTC	CASSPWGSPSDYGYTF
TRBD2	TRBV9	TRBJ2-5	medium-sized	TGTGCCAGCAGCGTAGGGGGACTAGGACAAGAGACCCAGTACTTC	CASSVGGLGQETQYF
.	TRBV2	TRBJ1-1	.	TGTGCCAGCACCCCCGGGAGAGAAGCTTTCTTT	CASTPGREAFF
.	TRBV27	TRBJ1-5	.	TGTGCCAGCAGTTTGGGGTTCGATCAGCCCCAGCATTTT	CASSLGFDQPQHF
.	TRBV6-9	TRBJ2-5	.	TGTGCCAGCAGGGCAAGAGGTGTAGAGACCCAGTACTTC	CASRARGVETQYF
TRBD2	TRBV7-9	TRBJ2-5	medium-sized	TGTGCCAGCAGCTTAGGACCTAGCGGGGGGGCCCAAGAGACCCAGTACTTC	CASSLGPSGGAQETQYF
TRBD1	TRBV28	TRBJ1-1	.	TGTGCCAGCAGTTCCGGGACAGGGTTCACTGAAGCTTTCTTT	CASSSGTGFTEAFF
TRBD1	TRBV9	TRBJ2-1	.	TGTGCCAGCAGCGTCGGGACAGGTGCTACTTACAATGAGCAGTTCTTC	CASSVGTGATYNEQFF
.	TRBV30	TRBJ1-6	few	TGTGCCTGGAGTGTACGGAGGACTAATTCACCCCTCCACTTT	CAWSVRRTNSPLHF
.	TRBV4-2	TRBJ2-2	large	TGTGCCAGCAGCCAACTAGGCACCGGGGAGCTGTTTTTT	CASSQLGTGELFF
.	TRBV19	TRBJ2-6	.	TGTGCCAGTAGTGTCCTCCCTTGGGCCAACGTCCTGACTTTC	CASSVLPWANVLTF
.	TRBV9	TRBJ1-4	few	TGTGCCAGCAGCGCCGCATGGGGGCGTAATGAAAAACTGTTTTTT	CASSAAWGRNEKLFF
.	TRBV2	TRBJ2-7	few	TGTGCCAGCAGTTTCGGGACCGGTCCCTACGAGCAGTACTTC	CASSFGTGPYEQYF
.	TRBV19	TRBJ2-7	few	TGTGCCAGTAGTATCGGGACACATTCCTACGAGCAGTACTTC	CASSIGTHSYEQYF
.	TRBV9	TRBJ1-2	few	TGTGCCAGCAGCGTAGCAGCAGGAGACAACGATTATGGCTACACCTTC	CASSVAAGDNDYGYTF
.	TRBV5-4	TRBJ1-2	.	TGTGCCAGCAGCTTAAGCAGCGATAGCTATGGCTACACCTTC	CASSLSSDSYGYTF
TRBD1	TRBV10-1	TRBJ2-7	few	TGCGCCAGCAGTTCCCCTCCCTGCCGGGACAGGACCCAACTTCGTGTCTACGAGCAGTACTTC	CASSSPPCRDRTQLRVYEQYF
.	TRBV13	TRBJ2-7	few	TGTGCCAGCAGCTTAGGCAGCTCCTACGAGCAGTACTTC	CASSLGSSYEQYF
.	TRBV4-1	TRBJ1-4	few	TGCGCCAGCAGTCTAGGGGTCACTAATGAAAAACTGTTTTTT	CASSLGVTNEKLFF
.	TRBV14	TRBJ2-7	medium-sized	TGTGCCAGCAGCCGGTGGCAGGGGAGGTACGAGCAGTACTTC	CASSRWQGRYEQYF
TRBD1	TRBV5-1	TRBJ2-7	.	TGCGCCAGCAGCCCGCAGACAGGGACCGAGCAGTACTTC	CASSPQTGTEQYF
.	TRBV15	TRBJ2-7	.	TGTGCCACCAGCAGAGGTCGGGGGGCGCTTCGCTACGAGCAGTACTTC	CATSRGRGALRYEQYF
TRBD1	TRBV23-1	TRBJ2-1	few	TGCGCCAGCAGTCAGTTGCGGGACAGGGAACGAACCCCGGTAAGGAATGAGCAGTTCTTC	CASSQLRDRERTPVRNEQFF
.	TRBV6-1	TRBJ2-5	.	TGTGCCAGCAGTTTAGCTATTTTGGAGACCCAGTACTTC	CASSLAILETQYF
TRBD1	TRBV6-8	TRBJ2-7	few	TGTGCCAGCAGGGGGACAGGGGGCTGGGAGCAGTACTTC	CASRGTGGWEQYF
TRBD1	TRBV6-5	TRBJ2-7	.	TGTGCCAGCAGAAACCCGGGACAGGGCCACGAGCAGTACTTC	CASRNPGQGHEQYF
TRBD1	TRBV6-6	TRBJ1-2	few	TGTGCCAGCACCGACAGGGTTGTCTATGGCTACACCTTC	CASTDRVVYGYTF
.	TRBV9	TRBJ2-1	.	TGTGCCAGCAGCGATGATCACTCCTACAATGAGCAGTTCTTC	CASSDDHSYNEQFF
.	TRBV6-7	TRBJ2-5	.	TGTGCCAGCAGTGATGCGTACGGGATCATCGTCGACGAGACCCAGTACTTC	CASSDAYGIIVDETQYF
TRBD2	TRBV5-1	TRBJ2-1	few	TGCGCCAGCAGACCGGGGACTAGCGGGGGGTTTGTATTCTTC	CASRPGTSGGFVFF
.	TRBV7-2	TRBJ1-5	.	TGTGCCAGCAGCAAATCAGGGGATCAGCCCCAGCATTTT	CASSKSGDQPQHF
.	TRBV4-2	TRBJ1-1	.	TGTGCCAGCAGCCGGGACACCCTGAACACTGAAGCTTTCTTT	CASSRDTLNTEAFF
TRBD1	TRBV9	TRBJ1-6	.	TGTGCCAGCAGCGCAGGGACAGGGATCTTCTCACCCCTCCACTTT	CASSAGTGIFSPLHF
TRBD1	TRBV6-8	TRBJ2-7	few	TGTGCCAGCACAGGGGGCTCCTACGAGCAGTACTTC	CASTGGSYEQYF
TRBD1	TRBV7-3	TRBJ1-6	.	TGTGCCAGCAGCCCTAGTCCGCCAACAGGGGGCCTCTCCTATAATTCACCCCTCCACTTT	CASSPSPPTGGLSYNSPLHF
TRBD2	TRBV4-3	TRBJ2-1	few	TGCGCCAGCAGCCAAGATCTTAACCGGGGGGGCTACAATGAGCAGTTCTTC	CASSQDLNRGGYNEQFF
.	TRBV19	TRBJ2-1	.	TGTGCCAGTAGTATATCGGTCGGGGACATCATAAACAATGAGCAGTTCTTC	CASSISVGDIINNEQFF